This paragraph covers one TCR beta chain sequence. The antigen is not known. J gave up 6 bases and V 2 bases, and 10 bases lay outside the gene matches. CDR3 length equals 16 residues. The V gene's germline CDR1 is GTSNPN and CDR2 SVGIG (reference sequence). With 60 Vbeta and 13 Jbeta primers, the PCR was carried out. This table comes from immunoSEQ multiplex PCR, and its TCRdb copy is limited to in-frame clones, with some not included. Seen here are some 80,000 clones, around 80% observed once, and the top ten hold around an eighth. This entry is derived from a study of cytomegalovirus exposure and HLA in healthy donors. Study-wide results and caveats: The study flagged some 170 TCR beta chains as cytomegalovirus-associated. The CMV antigen specificity of a few CMV-associated chains was confirmed through in vitro analysis. Across donors, most TCRs were seen rarely, yet some public ones were widespread.

There were likely unrecorded immune exposures, though donors were nominally healthy when sampled. The gene calls are TRBV30 and TRBJ2-4, with 10 bases identical to TRBD2. Sequences were obtained from PBMCs. This receptor was obtained from a human donor in good health. The CDR3 loop reads CAWSKDSGGFGNIQYF. CDR3 nucleotides: TGTGCCTGGAGTAAGGATAGCGGGGGGTTCGGAAACATTCAGTACTTC.